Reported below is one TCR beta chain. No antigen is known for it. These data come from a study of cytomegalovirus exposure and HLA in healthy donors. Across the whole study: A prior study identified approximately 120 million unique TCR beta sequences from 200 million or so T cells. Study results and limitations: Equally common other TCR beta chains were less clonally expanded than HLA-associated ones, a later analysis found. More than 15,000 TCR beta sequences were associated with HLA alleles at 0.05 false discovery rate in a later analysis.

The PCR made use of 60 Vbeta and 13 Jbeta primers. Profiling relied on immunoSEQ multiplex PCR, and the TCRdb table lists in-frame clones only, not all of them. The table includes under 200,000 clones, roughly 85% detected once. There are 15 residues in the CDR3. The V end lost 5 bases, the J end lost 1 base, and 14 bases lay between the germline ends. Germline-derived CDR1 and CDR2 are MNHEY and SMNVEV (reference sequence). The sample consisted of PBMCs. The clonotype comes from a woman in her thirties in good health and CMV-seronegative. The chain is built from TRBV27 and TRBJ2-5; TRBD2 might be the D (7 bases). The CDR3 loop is CASSPPRGAQETQYF. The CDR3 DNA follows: TGTGCCAGCAGTCCCCCCCGGGGGGCCCAAGAGACCCAGTACTTC.